The 25 T cell receptor beta chains below were found in one sample sequenced in a study of T cell repertoires in cytomegalovirus infection. TCRdb re-called the reads through MiXCR, storing one row per CDR3 protein. The profile shows 450,000 to 600,000 distinct CDR3 sequences, roughly 10% of them singletons. The material sequenced was PBMCs. All receptors come from a human donor in good health (CMV status not recorded). Some clones in this sample may be carry-over from other donors' samples.

This clonotype was observed at least ten times. The chain has TRBV11-3 and TRBJ1-1; TRBD1 matches 7 bases. The junction had 4 bases not matched to a gene; V was cut back by 4 bases and J by 2 bases. The CDR3 covers 14 residues. Per the germline V gene, CDR1 is SGHNT and CDR2 is YENEEA. Here the CDR3 reads CASSSQGYNTEAFF. CDR3 in DNA: TGTGCCAGCAGCTCACAGGGGTACAACACTGAAGCTTTCTTT.

This clonotype was detected many times. The chain has TRBV7-2 and TRBJ1-5; D is unresolved. V dropped 3 bases and J dropped 5 bases, with 11 bases sitting between them. The germline V gene encodes CDR1 SGHTA and CDR2 FQGNSA. The CDR3 contains 14 residues. CDR3 amino acids: CASSFPGSDQPQHF. DNA for the CDR3: TGTGCCAGCAGCTTCCCAGGTAGTGATCAGCCCCAGCATTTT.

This clonotype was counted many times. This chain connects TRBV11-2 to TRBJ2-2; D possibly corresponds to TRBD2 (6 bases). The length of the CDR3 is 16 residues. V lost 6 bases, J lost 6 bases, and 20 bases lay in between. Germline V gives CDR1 SGHAT, CDR2 FQNNGV. The CDR3 loop is CASSTGGSFWAGELFF. In DNA, the CDR3 is TGTGCCAGCAGTACCGGGGGAAGCTTTTGGGCCGGGGAGCTGTTTTTT.

J is TRBJ2-2 and V is TRBV20-1, with 7 bases that match TRBD2. The CDR3 extends over 14 amino acids. V lost 4 bases to trimming and J lost 2 bases; unmatched junction nucleotides: 4. Germline CDR1 and CDR2: DFQATT and SNEGSKA (reference sequence). The CDR3 here is CSAKSGINTGELFF. The CDR3 coding sequence is TGCAGTGCTAAGAGCGGGATAAACACCGGGGAGCTGTTTTTT.

This chain connects TRBV20-1 to TRBJ2-7; 9 nucleotides agree with TRBD1. The V segment lost 5 bases and the J segment 1 base; nucleotides outside the gene matches: 12. The CDR3 covers 16 residues. Germline V gene sequence: CDR1 DFQATT, CDR2 SNEGSKA (reference sequence). The chain's CDR3 is CSAATPGQGSSYEQYF. The CDR3 nucleotides read TGCAGTGCTGCGACGCCAGGACAGGGGTCATCCTACGAGCAGTACTTC.

This clonotype came up many times. The chain combines TRBV29-1 with TRBJ1-1; unclear D gene. The germline CDR1 and CDR2 sequences are SQVTM and ANQGSEA. Deletions cut 4 bases from V and 3 bases from J, with 21 bases between. The CDR3 contains 16 residues. This chain's CDR3 is CSVVSLLSGEHTEAFF. In DNA form, the CDR3 reads TGCAGCGTTGTCTCCCTTCTGTCAGGAGAGCACACTGAAGCTTTCTTT.

The chain links TRBV10-3 to TRBJ2-7, with 10 bases that match TRBD1. V was clipped by 5 bases and J by 3 bases; unmatched bases: 4. The germline CDR1 and CDR2 sequences are ENHRY and SYGVKD. This CDR3 contains 14 residues. The CDR3 sequence is CAISTRDRGYEQYF. For the CDR3, the DNA is TGTGCCATCAGTACCCGGGACAGGGGCTACGAGCAGTACTTC.

Only one count was recorded for this clonotype. The CDR3 bases are TGCGCCAGCAGCACCTCGGGAGTGGGGACTCAAGAGACCCAGTACTTC. It is translated as CASSTSGVGTQETQYF. The chain links TRBV5-1 to TRBJ2-5, with D possibly being TRBD2 (6 bases). This CDR3 is built from 16 residues. CDR1 is SGHRS, CDR2 YFSETQ, per germline. Trimming took off 4 bases at V and 2 bases at J, with 18 bases between the two ends. The complete variable domain, with remaining parts taken from reference TRBV5-1 and TRBJ2-5, reads KAGVTQTPRYLIKTRGQQVTLSCSPISGHRSVSWYQQTPGQGLQFLFEYFSETQRNKGNFPGRFSGRQFSNSRSEMNVSTLELGDSALYLCASSTSGVGTQETQYFGPGTRLLVL.

The genes are TRBV11-2 and TRBJ1-2, with D possibly being TRBD1 (5 bases). This CDR3 has 13 amino acids. In germline, CDR1 is SGHAT, CDR2 FQNNGV. Between the trimmed V and J ends, which lost 1 base and 6 bases, there was a span of 9 bases. CDR3 bases: TGTGCCAGCAGCTTAGGGGGGATTCATGGCTACACCTTC. Protein product: CASSLGGIHGYTF.

In this sample, this clonotype turned up many times. This rearrangement joins TRBV7-6 to TRBJ2-3; TRBD1 matches at 8 bases. Germline CDR1 and CDR2: SGHVS and FNYEAQ. The junction had 6 bases not matched to a gene; V was cut back by 5 bases and J by 2 bases. The CDR3 totals 15 residues. The CDR3 sequence: CASSHGTGFTDTQYF. In DNA form, the CDR3 reads TGTGCCAGCAGCCACGGGACAGGTTTCACAGATACGCAGTATTTT.

The V gene is TRBV23-1, the J gene TRBJ2-2, with D maybe TRBD1 (6 bases). TRBV23-1 is recorded as an ORF, its role being uncertain. The CDR3 runs 16 residues. Deletions cut 4 bases from V and 3 bases from J, with 15 bases between. CDR3 in DNA: TGCGCCAGCAGTCTAGGGGAGAAGGGGGACACCGGGGAGCTGTTTTTT. Its translation: CASSLGEKGDTGELFF.

Ten or more counts support this clonotype. The chain uses TRBV6-2 or TRBV6-3 and TRBJ2-3; a weak D match, TRBD2 (6 bases). The CDR3 loop spans 16 amino acids. V was pared by 6 bases and J by 0 bases, with 16 bases between. CDR1 is MNHEY, CDR2 SVGEGT, per germline. The CDR3 DNA reads as TGTGCCAGCAGAGAAAGGACTACTTCGAGCACAGATACGCAGTATTTT. Translation gives CASRERTTSSTDTQYF.

The genes are TRBV10-3 and TRBJ1-3; D is unclear. Trimming cost V 5 bases and J 2 bases, with 16 bases left between them. CDR3 size: 16 residues. Germline lookup yields CDR1 ENHRY and CDR2 SYGVKD. For the CDR3, the DNA is TGTGCCATCAGTACGCCCCCTGGGGATACTGGAAACACCATATATTTT. This translates into CAISTPPGDTGNTIYF.

At least ten counts were recorded for this clonotype. This chain uses TRBV6-5 with TRBJ2-1, with TRBD2 matching over 8 bases. Germline V gene lookup returns CDR1 MNHEY and CDR2 SVGAGI. Germline trimming cut 2 bases from V and 5 bases from J; bases unmatched to any gene: 8. This CDR3 contains 16 residues. The DNA of the CDR3 is TGTGCCAGCAGTTACGTCAGCGGGAGCCCCAACAATGAGCAGTTCTTC. Residues: CASSYVSGSPNNEQFF.

In this sample, this clonotype turned up many times. The V and J genes are TRBV11-2 and TRBJ2-3; D might be TRBD1 (6 bases). This CDR3 is built from 15 residues. Germline CDR1 reads SGHAT; CDR2 reads FQNNGV. Trimming stripped 5 bases from V and 9 bases from J, with 21 bases between. CDR3 nucleotides: TGTGCCAGCAGCCGAATCCAATACAGGGATGCAACGCAGTATTTT. Protein product: CASSRIQYRDATQYF.

This clonotype was detected many times. This rearrangement joins TRBV12-3 or TRBV12-4 to TRBJ2-7, with D unclear. The length of the CDR3 is 12 residues. V gave up 5 bases and J gave up 5 bases, with 10 bases separating them. Here the CDR3 reads CASSPRGHEQYF. The CDR3 nucleotides are TGTGCCAGCAGTCCCCGTGGGCACGAGCAGTACTTC.

This clonotype has a count of ten or more. CDR3 in DNA: TGCAGTGCTAGAGATGGGGAAGGGATCTCCAGCGATACGCAGTATTTT. This sequence encodes CSARDGEGISSDTQYF. The chain links TRBV20-1 to TRBJ2-3; D not resolved. The CDR3 loop spans 16 amino acids. Germline loops: CDR1 DFQATT, CDR2 SNEGSKA (reference sequence). V lost 0 bases to trimming and J lost 6 bases, with 19 bases between them.

Ten or more counts support this clonotype. The rearrangement uses TRBV5-5 and TRBJ2-5; D gene uncertain. The V gene's germline CDR1 is SGHKS and CDR2 YYEKEE (reference sequence). CDR3 length equals 16 residues. The ends were cut back, 4 bases at V and 4 bases at J, with 20 bases in the middle. In DNA form, the CDR3 reads TGTGCCAGCAGCCGCGGTCGGGCCTCTCTCGGAGAGACCCAGTACTTC. This translates into CASSRGRASLGETQYF. The full variable domain, in which reference TRBV5-5 and TRBJ2-5 provide the parts outside the CDR3, is DAGVTQSPTHLIKTRGQQVTLRCSPISGHKSVSWYQQVLGQGPQFIFQYYEKEERGRGNFPDRFSARQFPNYSSELNVNALLLGDSALYLCASSRGRASLGETQYFGPGTRLLVL.

J is TRBJ2-5 and V is TRBV20-1; possible D gene TRBD2, 7 bases. This CDR3 has 13 residues. Trimming removed 6 bases from V and 5 bases from J, with 16 bases in between. Germline CDR1 is DFQATT and CDR2 is SNEGSKA (reference sequence). The CDR3 DNA sequence: TGCAGTGCCGGGGTGGCGGGGGCGGAGACCCAGTACTTC. Protein product: CSAGVAGAETQYF.

This clonotype was picked up many times. This chain connects TRBV7-3 to TRBJ2-7; 7 bases map to TRBD1. The CDR3 sequence is 13 residues long. Per germline, CDR1 SGHTA and CDR2 FQGTGA. V gave up 5 bases and J gave up 7 bases; unmatched junction bases: 8. Here the CDR3 DNA reads TGTGCCAGCAGCGTCGACAGGGAAAGGGAGCAGTACTTC. Residues: CASSVDREREQYF.

This clonotype has at least ten counts. This chain connects TRBV25-1 to TRBJ1-6; no firm D call. CDR1 MGHDK and CDR2 SYGVNS come from the germline V gene. Trimming stripped 5 bases from V and 5 bases from J, with 10 bases between. The CDR3 totals 14 residues. The CDR3 DNA sequence: TGTGCCAGCAGTCCCGACGGAAATAATTCACCCCTCCACTTT. It specifies CASSPDGNNSPLHF.

The table lists this clonotype with many counts. The V call is TRBV12-3 or TRBV12-4, the J call TRBJ2-7; 9 bases line up with TRBD1. Unmatched junction bases numbered 5, after V lost 5 bases and J lost 0 bases. The CDR3 is 15 amino acids. The CDR3 DNA is TGTGCCAGCAGTCGCCCGGGACAGGGCTCCTACGAGCAGTACTTC. It translates to CASSRPGQGSYEQYF.

This clonotype was recorded a few times. The J gene is TRBJ1-5, the V gene TRBV19; D gene unclear. The CDR3 loop spans 13 amino acids. The germline CDR1 and CDR2 sequences are LNHDA and SQIVND (reference sequence). The germline V and J ends were trimmed by 3 bases and 4 bases, with 7 bases remaining between them. CDR3 protein: CASSMMGNQPQHF. CDR3 sequence (DNA): TGTGCCAGTAGTATGATGGGAAATCAGCCCCAGCATTTT.

This clonotype was seen more than once but under ten times. The chain couples TRBV19 to TRBJ1-2; tentative D call: TRBD1 (5 bases). Germline values: CDR1 LNHDA, CDR2 SQIVND (reference sequence). This CDR3 has 13 amino acids. Trimming removed 9 bases at V and 4 bases at J, with 15 bases between. In DNA form, the CDR3 reads TGTGCCAGCCGACAGACCGGGAGCTATGGCTACACCTTC. This gives the protein CASRQTGSYGYTF.

This clonotype was picked up many times. The CDR3 spells CASGRQAEKLFF. The CDR3 nucleotides are TGTGCCAGTGGCCGACAGGCCGAAAAACTGTTTTTT. The chain links TRBV19 to TRBJ1-4, with D tentatively TRBD1 (6 bases). This CDR3 has 12 amino acids. Trimming shortened V by 8 bases and J by 8 bases, and 12 bases separated the two germline ends. Per the germline V gene, CDR1 is LNHDA and CDR2 is SQIVND (reference sequence). The full variable domain, its missing parts supplied by reference TRBV19 and TRBJ1-4, is DGGITQSPKYLFRKEGQNVTLSCEQNLNHDAMYWYRQDPGQGLRLIYYSQIVNDFQKGDIAEGYSVSREKKESFPLTVTSAQKNPTAFYLCASGRQAEKLFFGSGTQLSVL.